This TCR beta chain was captured in a study of patients and donors after allogeneic stem cell transplantation. The CDR3 extends over 13 amino acids. The germline gives CDR1 DFQATT, CDR2 SNEGSKA (reference sequence). Trimming took off 2 bases at V and 8 bases at J, with 12 bases between the two ends. TCRdb redid the calling of the RT-PCR reads with MiXCR, one entry per CDR3 protein. The table records about a million distinct CDR3 sequences, more than 15% of them present only once. This clonotype has more than one count but fewer than ten. This receptor was identified in a human donor who was either an allogeneic HSCT recipient or a stem cell or donor lymphocyte infusion donor (not recorded which). It is not recorded whose cells these are; they may come from a transplant donor. Specimen: blood, either unsorted or a sorted T cell fraction (not recorded which). The chain employs TRBV20-1 and TRBJ2-2; the D is unclear. The CDR3 coding sequence is TGCAGTGCTAGACATCGGCGAGCGGGGGAGCTGTTTTTT. It is translated as CSARHRRAGELFF.